This record covers a single T cell receptor beta chain. Assay: immunoSEQ multiplex PCR; the TCRdb copy retains only in-frame clones and omits some. Of 200,000 or so clones listed, about 80% are singletons. These data are taken from a study of blood T cell repertoires in COVID-19. Germline CDR1 reads SQVTM; CDR2 reads ANQGSEA. V was cut by 4 bases and J by 4 bases, with 17 bases left in between. CDR3 length equals 15 residues. The chain has TRBV29-1 and TRBJ2-1; tentative D call: TRBD2 (6 bases). The sample comprised PBMCs or T cells enriched from blood (not recorded which). The receptor's source is a man aged 40-50 years who had recovered from COVID-19. CDR3 in DNA: TGCAGCGTTGGGGGACTGGAGACTCATTACAATGAGCAGTTCTTC. Protein sequence: CSVGGLETHYNEQFF.